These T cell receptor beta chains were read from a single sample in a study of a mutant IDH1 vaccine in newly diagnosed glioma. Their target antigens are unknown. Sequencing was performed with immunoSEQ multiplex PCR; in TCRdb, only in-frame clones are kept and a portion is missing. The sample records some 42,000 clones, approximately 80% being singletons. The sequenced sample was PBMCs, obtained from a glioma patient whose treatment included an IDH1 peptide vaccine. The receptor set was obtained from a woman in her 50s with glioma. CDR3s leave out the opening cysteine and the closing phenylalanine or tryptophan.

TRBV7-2,ASSRTGTGTEAF
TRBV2,ASSVASSGRNTIY
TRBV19,ASSIGGGWEQPQH
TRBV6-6,ASGDTQY
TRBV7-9,ASTTWGAYNEQF
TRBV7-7,ASSLLSRGLAGMNEQF
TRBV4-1,ASSQEAGAHQETQY
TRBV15,ATSSRGVRSPLH
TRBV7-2,ASSLNGGNEQF
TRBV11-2,ASSLGASGGAETQY
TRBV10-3,AISPGGLDNSPLH
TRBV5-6,ASSLTTDTQY
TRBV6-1,ASTSGTSDTDTQY
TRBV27,ASSGLNYEQY
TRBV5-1,ASSLADRDTDTQY
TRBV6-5,ASSPRTGRYEQY
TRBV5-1,ASSPAGTGFEKLF
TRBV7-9,ASSSDGNQPQH
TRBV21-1,ASSKEKGHQPQH
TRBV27,ASSSMTRGSGNQPQH
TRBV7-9,ASGSGLERRLSNNEQF
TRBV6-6,ASSYGQSSYEQY
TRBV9,ASGTDGNTIY
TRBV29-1,SVEGQGGEKLF
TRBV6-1,ASSAPPTGQGNSPLH
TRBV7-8,ASSLDSPYEQY
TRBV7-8,ASSPYRAGYT
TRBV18,ASSPLNTEAF
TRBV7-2,ASSFTGPQETQY
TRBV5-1,ASSSRMNTEAF
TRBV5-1,ASSPRAGSGTGELF
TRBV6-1,ATDRYTDTQY
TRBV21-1,ASSPKAGQGTDEQY
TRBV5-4,ASSLGRGARETQY
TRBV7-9,ASSLVETGDEQY
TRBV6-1,ASRGQGHQPQH
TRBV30,AWSGRTNYEQY
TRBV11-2,ASTLETGHGYT
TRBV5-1,ASSWGRGLGNGYT
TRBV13,ASSLSRTDEAF
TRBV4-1,ASSQDRNTPIEAF
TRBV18,ASSPSSTEAF
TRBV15,ATSRGDGAGEQY